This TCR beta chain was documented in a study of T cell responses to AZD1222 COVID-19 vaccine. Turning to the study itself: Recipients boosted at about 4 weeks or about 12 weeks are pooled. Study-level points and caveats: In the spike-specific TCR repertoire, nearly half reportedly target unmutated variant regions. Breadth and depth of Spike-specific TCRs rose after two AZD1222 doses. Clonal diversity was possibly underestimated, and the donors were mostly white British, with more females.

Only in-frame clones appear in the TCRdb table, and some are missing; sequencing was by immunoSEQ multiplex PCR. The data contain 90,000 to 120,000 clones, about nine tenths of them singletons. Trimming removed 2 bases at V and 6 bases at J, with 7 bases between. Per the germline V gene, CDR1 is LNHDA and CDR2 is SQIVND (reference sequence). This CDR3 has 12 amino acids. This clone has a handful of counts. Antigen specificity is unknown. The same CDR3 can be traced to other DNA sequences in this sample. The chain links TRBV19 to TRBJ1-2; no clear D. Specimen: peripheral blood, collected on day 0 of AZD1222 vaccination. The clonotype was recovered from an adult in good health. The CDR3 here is CASSIRRDGYTF. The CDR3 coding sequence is TGTGCCAGTAGTATACGCAGAGATGGCTACACCTTC.